Listed below are T cell receptor beta chains from one sample, sequenced in a study of T cell responses to AZD1222 COVID-19 vaccine. The assay was immunoSEQ multiplex PCR, and TCRdb's table has in-frame clones only and misses some. The profile shows approximately 120,000 clones, roughly 84% of them singletons. Sequenced here: peripheral blood, sampled on day 0 of AZD1222 vaccination. These receptors were taken from an adult in good health. The CDR3 runs from the conserved cysteine through the conserved F or W. A D gene is named only where the DNA matches it firmly. The size of a clone is reported for some rows only, either as once, few or many, or as a class for expanded clones.

J	size	V	D	DNA	CDR3
TRBJ2-5	NA	TRBV9	TRBD2	TGTGCCAGCAGCGTAGCTGTGGGGACTATTGAGACCCAGTACTTC	CASSVAVGTIETQYF
TRBJ2-7	few	TRBV27	NA	TGTGCCAGCAGTCCCCGAGGGGCCTACGAGCAGTACTTC	CASSPRGAYEQYF
TRBJ1-1	once	TRBV5-8	NA	TGTGCCATCACCGAGGGTCCCGCTGAAGCTTTCTTT	CAITEGPAEAFF
TRBJ2-2	NA	TRBV19	NA	TGTGCCAGTAATGCCGTACACGGCACCGGGGAGCTGTTTTTT	CASNAVHGTGELFF
TRBJ2-2	NA	TRBV24-1	TRBD1	TGTGCCACTCGACGAGGGGGCGGCACCGGGGAGCTGTTTTTT	CATRRGGGTGELFF
TRBJ1-6	NA	TRBV27	NA	TGTGCCAGCACCCCAAGTGGGGGTTATAATTCACCCCTCCACTTT	CASTPSGGYNSPLHF
TRBJ2-1	NA	TRBV7-8	NA	TGTGCCAGCAGCTCCCTGACAGGAAGCTCCTACAATGAGCAGTTCTTC	CASSSLTGSSYNEQFF
TRBJ2-7	few	TRBV5-1	NA	TGCGCCAGCAGCAACTCCTACGAGCAGTACTTC	CASSNSYEQYF
TRBJ1-2	few	TRBV2	NA	TGTGCCAGCATAGGCGGGGACTATGGCTACACCTTC	CASIGGDYGYTF
TRBJ2-7	few	TRBV6-2/TRBV6-3	NA	TGTGCCAGCAGTTCCCAGGGGGGGAGCTACGAGCAGTACTTC	CASSSQGGSYEQYF
TRBJ2-1	NA	TRBV7-2	TRBD2	TGTGCCAGCAGCCCCGGGACTAGCGGGGTTAACTCCTACAATGAGCAGTTCTTC	CASSPGTSGVNSYNEQFF
TRBJ1-1	NA	TRBV7-2	NA	TGTGCCAGCAGCTTCAGGGGGAACACTGAAGCTTTCTTT	CASSFRGNTEAFF
TRBJ1-3	NA	TRBV19	NA	TGTGCCAGCCGACCCCCCTCTGGAAACACCATATATTTT	CASRPPSGNTIYF
TRBJ2-1	NA	TRBV27	NA	TGTGCCAGCAGTCCCACAAGCAATGAGCAGTTCTTC	CASSPTSNEQFF
TRBJ2-1	NA	TRBV5-4	TRBD2	TGTGCCAGCAGCAGGGGCCCTAGCGGTTACAATGAGCAGTTCTTC	CASSRGPSGYNEQFF
TRBJ1-3	NA	TRBV11-2	NA	TGTGCCAGCAGCTCACCCCCTGGAAACACCATATATTTT	CASSSPPGNTIYF
TRBJ1-5	NA	TRBV5-6	TRBD1	TGTGCCAGCAGTAATACAGGGGACGGCAATCAGCCCCAGCATTTT	CASSNTGDGNQPQHF
TRBJ1-1	few	TRBV19	NA	TGTGCCAGTAGTATAAAGGCTCAGGCTGGGGAAGCTTTCTTT	CASSIKAQAGEAFF
TRBJ2-5	NA	TRBV5-1	NA	TGCGCCAGCAGCCTAGGGTCAGGGGGGGCAGAGACCCAGTACTTC	CASSLGSGGAETQYF
TRBJ2-7	NA	TRBV10-3	TRBD2	TGTGCCATCAGTACCGGGACTAGCGGGTACGAGCAGTACTTC	CAISTGTSGYEQYF
TRBJ2-1	NA	TRBV6-6	NA	TGTGCCAGCAAAACTAGCTCCTACAATGAGCAGTTCTTC	CASKTSSYNEQFF
TRBJ1-6	NA	TRBV7-2	NA	TGTGCCAGCAGCTTAGTTGGCCCCCAAGCTCGACATTCACCCCTCCACTTT	CASSLVGPQARHSPLHF
TRBJ1-4	NA	TRBV7-2	TRBD1	TGTGCCAGCAGGGGGCAGGGGGCAGAAAAACTGTTTTTT	CASRGQGAEKLFF
TRBJ2-1	NA	TRBV19	NA	TGTGCCAGTAGTATAGGCGGGTCCTACAATGAGCAGTTCTTC	CASSIGGSYNEQFF
TRBJ2-1	NA	TRBV7-9	NA	TGTGCCAGCAGCTCCCCCAGGGGGGACTCCTACAATGAGCAGTTCTTC	CASSSPRGDSYNEQFF
TRBJ2-5	NA	TRBV19	NA	TGTGCCAGTACATCAGGGAGGCCCGGACGGGGTCGAGAGACCCAGTACTTC	CASTSGRPGRGRETQYF
TRBJ1-2	NA	TRBV13	TRBD1	TGTGCCAGCAGCTCCACTTTCACAGGGGTTTATGGCTACACCTTC	CASSSTFTGVYGYTF
TRBJ2-7	NA	TRBV5-5	NA	TGTGCCAGCCCCCAAGGGAACCTTTCGACCTACGAGCAGTACTTC	CASPQGNLSTYEQYF
TRBJ2-5	NA	TRBV3-1/TRBV3-2	NA	TGTGCCAGCAGCCAAGACGGGCTCGGGCAAGAGACCCAGTACTTC	CASSQDGLGQETQYF
TRBJ2-3	NA	TRBV24-1	NA	TGTGCCACCAGTGATTTCCCGCCGGGTTTGGCCCCAGATACGCAGTATTTT	CATSDFPPGLAPDTQYF
TRBJ2-1	NA	TRBV11-2	NA	TGTGCCAGCATCCCCGACAGCAGAGTTTTATACAATGAGCAGTTCTTC	CASIPDSRVLYNEQFF
TRBJ2-4	once	TRBV4-1	NA	TGCGCCAGCAGCCAAGGATGGGGCGAGGAGTTCAAAAACATTCAGTACTTC	CASSQGWGEEFKNIQYF
TRBJ2-1	NA	TRBV5-4	NA	TGTGCCAGTAGCCACGGCGGGGGCGCTGGCAATGAGCAGTTCTTC	CASSHGGGAGNEQFF
TRBJ2-3	NA	TRBV19	TRBD2	TGTGCCAGTAGCACTAGCGGGAGTGGCACAGATACGCAGTATTTT	CASSTSGSGTDTQYF
TRBJ1-2	NA	TRBV24-1	NA	TGTGCCACCAGTGATTCCGGACGGAGCGGAGGCTACACCTTC	CATSDSGRSGGYTF